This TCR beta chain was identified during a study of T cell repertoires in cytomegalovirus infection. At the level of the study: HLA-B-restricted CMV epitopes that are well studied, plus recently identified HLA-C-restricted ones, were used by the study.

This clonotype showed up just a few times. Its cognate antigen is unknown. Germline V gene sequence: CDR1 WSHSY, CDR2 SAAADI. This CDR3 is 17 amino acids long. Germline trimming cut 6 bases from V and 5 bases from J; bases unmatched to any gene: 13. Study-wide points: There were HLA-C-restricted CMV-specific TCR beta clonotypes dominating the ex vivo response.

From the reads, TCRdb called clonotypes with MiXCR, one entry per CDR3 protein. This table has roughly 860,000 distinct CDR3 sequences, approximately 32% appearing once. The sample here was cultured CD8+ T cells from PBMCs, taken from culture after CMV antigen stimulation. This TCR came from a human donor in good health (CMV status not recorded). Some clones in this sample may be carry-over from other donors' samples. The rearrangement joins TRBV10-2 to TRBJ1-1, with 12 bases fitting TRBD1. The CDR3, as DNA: TGCGCCAGCAGGCTCCGGGACAGGGGGCAAATACGGACTGAAGCTTTCTTT. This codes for CASRLRDRGQIRTEAFF.